A single sample gave rise to the 29 T cell receptor beta chains below, sequenced in a study of post-analysis software for immune sequencing data. General study points: Among 5 or 6 TRBV segments more frequent in patients than controls were TRBV5-6, TRBV5-1 and TRBV20-1.

Prepared TCR beta cDNA libraries contained unique molecular identifiers. MiXCR was run by TCRdb on the PCR reads, yielding one entry per CDR3 protein. The sample shows about 540,000 distinct CDR3 sequences, 30% to 40% of them seen only once. Antigen specificity for these receptors is unknown. Sequenced sample: blood. The source of these receptors is a girl aged 2-17 years with multiple sclerosis.

This clonotype came up a few times. The CDR3 loop is CASSKTSPEQYF. CDR3 bases: TGTGCCAGCAGCAAAACTAGTCCCGAGCAGTACTTC. The chain uses TRBV7-9 and TRBJ2-7; maybe TRBD2 (5 bases). CDR1 is SEHNR, CDR2 FQNEAQ, per germline (reference sequence). V lost 5 bases and J 6 bases, leaving 11 bases between the germline ends. This CDR3 is built from 12 residues. The full variable domain, rest sourced from reference TRBV7-9 and TRBJ2-7, is DTGVSQNPRHKITKRGQNVTFRCDPISEHNRLYWYRQTLGQGPEFLTYFQNEAQLEKSRLLSDRFSAERPKGSFSTLEIQRTEQGDSAMYLCASSKTSPEQYFGPGTRLTVT.

V and J are TRBV7-2 and TRBJ1-5, with D tentatively TRBD1 (6 bases). Germline-derived CDR1 and CDR2 are SGHTA and FQGNSA. V lost 5 bases, J lost 6 bases, and 14 bases lay in between. This CDR3 region has 14 residues. The CDR3 sequence: CASSPQGLTQPQHF. The CDR3 nucleotides are TGTGCCAGCAGCCCGCAGGGGTTGACTCAGCCCCAGCATTTT.

J is TRBJ2-7 and V is TRBV7-6; 12 bases align to TRBD2. V trimming: 1 base; J trimming: 7 bases; junction bases outside the gene matches: 11. Germline CDR1 reads SGHVS; CDR2 reads FNYEAQ. This CDR3 is 17 amino acids long. The CDR3, as DNA: TGTGCCAGCAGCTTAGATCTAGCGGGGGGGCCTCGAAATGAGCAGTACTTC. This encodes CASSLDLAGGPRNEQYF.

The rearrangement joins TRBV6-6 to TRBJ1-2, with D possibly being TRBD1 (6 bases). The CDR3 sequence is 13 residues long. The germline gives CDR1 MNHNY, CDR2 SVGAGI (reference sequence). Trimming took 6 bases from V and 8 from J, leaving 16 bases between them. In nucleotides, the CDR3 is TGTGCCAGCAGGCCGGGCCAGGGGTGGGGCTACACCTTC. The encoded protein is CASRPGQGWGYTF.

This chain links TRBV7-2 with TRBJ1-5; 7 nucleotides match TRBD1. The CDR3 totals 13 residues. Trimming at V came to 4 bases and at J to 12 bases, leaving 9 bases not matched to a gene. Germline-derived CDR1 and CDR2 are SGHTA and FQGNSA. In nucleotides, the CDR3 is TGTGCCAGCAGCTCCGACCCAGGGGGGTTCCAGCATTTT. The encoded protein is CASSSDPGGFQHF.

This clonotype has a handful of counts. The V and J genes are TRBV27 and TRBJ1-2; D unresolved. V lost 7 bases and J lost 4, with 16 bases in between. Per germline, CDR1 MNHEY and CDR2 SMNVEV (reference sequence). This CDR3 region has 14 residues. CDR3 bases: TGTGCCAGCAAAGACACGGGTCGAAGCTATGGCTACACCTTC. Translating it yields CASKDTGRSYGYTF.

A word on this clonotype: The junction shows a germline mismatch at one end, possibly a read error. The chain couples TRBV12-3 or TRBV12-4 to TRBJ2-5; the D gene could be TRBD1 or TRBD2 (5 bases each). The CDR3 is 14 amino acids. The CDR3 sequence: CASSRDGTQGTQYF. CDR3 sequence (DNA): TGTGCCAGCAGCCGTGACGGGACCCAAGGGACCCAGTACTTC.

The chain carries TRBV21-1 and TRBJ2-7; the tabulated D call, TRBD1, remains unverified against the DNA. TRBV21-1 is labeled a pseudogene. The CDR3 has 15 amino acids. Written as DNA, the CDR3 is TGTGCCAGCAGCAAAGAGAAGGGACCCTCCTACGAGCAGTACTTC. Translation gives CASSKEKGPSYEQYF.

This clonotype was seen only once. The chain carries TRBV7-8 and TRBJ2-5, with D unresolved. V gave up 8 bases and J gave up 5 bases, with 12 bases separating them. The germline gives CDR1 SGHVS, CDR2 FQNEAQ. The CDR3 consists of 12 residues. As DNA, the CDR3 is TGTGCCAGCCTTAGTGATTGGGAGACCCAGTACTTC. Encoded protein: CASLSDWETQYF. The entire variable domain, with the rest obtained from reference TRBV7-8 and TRBJ2-5, is as follows: GAGVSQSPRYKVAKRGQDVALRCDPISGHVSLFWYQQALGQGPEFLTYFQNEAQLDKSGLPSDRFFAERPEGSVSTLKIQRTQQEDSAVYLCASLSDWETQYFGPGTRLLVL.

In this sample, this clonotype turned up a few times. V and J are TRBV28 and TRBJ1-1; D might be TRBD1 (5 bases). Trimming stripped 3 bases from V and 7 bases from J, with 15 bases between. Germline CDR1 MDHEN, CDR2 SYDVKM. The CDR3 consists of 14 residues. The CDR3 nucleotides read TGTGCCAGCAGTTTGGAAGGGGTGAATGATGAAGCTTTCTTT. As protein: CASSLEGVNDEAFF.

The chain joins TRBV5-1 to TRBJ2-6; tentative D call: TRBD1 (6 bases). CDR3 length: 16 residues. The V end lost 0 bases, the J end lost 3 bases, and 10 bases lay between the germline ends. Germline-derived CDR1 and CDR2 are SGHRS and YFSETQ. CDR3 DNA: TGCGCCAGCAGCTTGGTTCCAGGGGATGGGGCCAACGTCCTGACTTTC. Protein sequence: CASSLVPGDGANVLTF.

V usage is TRBV5-6 and J usage is TRBJ1-1; no reliable D call. Germline assignment: CDR1 SGHDT and CDR2 YYEEEE. Trimming left V 0 bases short and J 0 bases short, with 12 bases between. The CDR3 spans 16 residues. The CDR3 nucleotides read TGTGCCAGCAGCTTGGACCGACTACGATTGAACACTGAAGCTTTCTTT. Its translation: CASSLDRLRLNTEAFF.

This clonotype was observed a few times. The V call is TRBV15, the J call TRBJ2-1; 8 bases align to TRBD1. From germline, CDR1 is LNHNV and CDR2 YYDKDF (reference sequence). V shed 0 bases, J shed 1 base, and the junction held 5 bases outside the gene matches. The CDR3 consists of 17 residues. The CDR3 nucleotides read TGTGCCACCAGCAGAGACGGAACAGGGGGGTCCTACAATGAGCAGTTCTTC. Protein sequence: CATSRDGTGGSYNEQFF.

This clonotype was seen more than once but under ten times. J is TRBJ1-5 and V is TRBV29-1, with D possibly being TRBD1 (6 bases). V lost 2 bases and J lost 2, with 13 bases in between. Germline assignment: CDR1 SQVTM and CDR2 ANQGSEA. The CDR3 runs 15 residues. Here the CDR3 reads CSVEYGGSGNQPQHF. The CDR3 DNA reads TGCAGCGTTGAATATGGGGGCTCGGGCAATCAGCCCCAGCATTTT.

This chain joins TRBV9 and TRBJ2-1; no reliable D call. V dropped 2 bases and J dropped 9 bases, with 12 bases sitting between them. CDR1 and CDR2 from the germline V gene are SGDLS and YYNGEE. The length of the CDR3 is 13 residues. CDR3 sequence reads: CASSVDPLGEQFF. The CDR3 DNA follows: TGTGCCAGCAGCGTGGACCCACTCGGTGAGCAGTTCTTC.

V usage is TRBV24-1 and J usage is TRBJ2-7; a possible D gene is TRBD2 (5 bases). V lost 7 bases, J lost 6 bases, and 12 bases lay in between. In germline, CDR1 is KGHDR, CDR2 SFDVKD. The CDR3 contains 12 residues. The CDR3 region is CATSATGIEQYF. Here the CDR3 DNA reads TGTGCCACCAGCGCAACGGGGATCGAGCAGTACTTC.

This clonotype was detected a few times. The rearrangement joins TRBV7-9 to TRBJ2-1; TRBD1 might be the D (6 bases). V shed 7 bases and J shed 8 bases, with 27 bases lying between them. The CDR3 runs 17 residues. Germline CDR1 SEHNR, CDR2 FQNEAQ (reference sequence). CDR3 loop: CASTPVVWGPFRDEQFF. CDR3 nucleotide sequence: TGTGCCAGCACCCCCGTGGTATGGGGGCCCTTTAGGGATGAGCAGTTCTTC.

This clonotype was seen a handful of times. The chain links TRBV5-6 to TRBJ2-1; a possible D gene is TRBD2 (5 bases). The ends were cut back, 3 bases at V and 0 bases at J, with 10 bases in the middle. The length of the CDR3 is 15 residues. CDR1 and CDR2 from the germline V gene are SGHDT and YYEEEE. CDR3 sequence reads: CASSSLGSSYNEQFF. The CDR3 DNA follows: TGTGCCAGCAGCTCCCTGGGGAGCTCCTACAATGAGCAGTTCTTC.

This chain connects TRBV5-1 to TRBJ2-3, with 9 bases fitting TRBD2. The CDR3 covers 16 residues. V shed 4 bases and J 1 base; nucleotides not matched to a gene: 7. CDR1 SGHRS and CDR2 YFSETQ come from the germline V gene. The DNA of the CDR3 is TGCGCCAGCAGCACTTTTGCTAGCGGGGGCACAGATACGCAGTATTTT. Encoded protein: CASSTFASGGTDTQYF.

This clonotype was seen only a few times. V is TRBV6-5 and J is TRBJ1-6, with 7 positions matching TRBD1. Germline CDR1 reads MNHEY; CDR2 reads SVGAGI. With 6 bases clipped from V and 7 bases from J, the junction kept 3 bases outside the gene matches. This CDR3 has 13 amino acids. The CDR3 DNA sequence: TGTGCCAGCAGACGACAGGGAAATTCACCCCTCCACTTT. Encoded protein: CASRRQGNSPLHF.

This clonotype was seen a handful of times. This chain connects TRBV15 to TRBJ2-3, with 9 bases lining up with TRBD2. The CDR3 loop spans 17 amino acids. Germline values: CDR1 LNHNV, CDR2 YYDKDF (reference sequence). After removal of 3 bases from V and 4 bases from J, the junction contained 11 bases not matched to a gene. The chain's CDR3 is CATSSLDGGGDADTQYF. Written as DNA, the CDR3 is TGTGCCACCAGCAGTCTTGACGGCGGGGGGGATGCAGATACGCAGTATTTT.

J is TRBJ2-3 and V is TRBV2; no firm D call. The CDR3 totals 13 residues. Between the trimmed V and J ends, which lost 6 bases and 8 bases, there was a span of 15 bases. The germline gives CDR1 SNHLY, CDR2 FYNNEI. CDR3 in amino acids: CASSPSPPGTQYF. CDR3 coding DNA: TGTGCCAGCAGCCCCAGCCCTCCCGGTACGCAGTATTTT.

V and J are TRBV20-1 and TRBJ1-6; maybe TRBD1 (5 bases). The germline V and J ends were trimmed by 0 bases and 14 bases, with 29 bases remaining between them. This CDR3 has 18 amino acids. Per the germline V gene, CDR1 is DFQATT and CDR2 is SNEGSKA (reference sequence). The CDR3 spells CSARDGRDPMNAGLTLHF. The CDR3 nucleotides read TGCAGTGCTAGAGATGGTCGGGATCCTATGAATGCGGGACTCACCCTCCACTTT.

This clonotype has just one count. J is TRBJ1-2 and V is TRBV9; 8 bases align to TRBD1. V lost 0 bases, J lost 8 bases, and 12 bases stayed unmatched. The CDR3 has 16 residues. Germline CDR1 and CDR2: SGDLS and YYNGEE. The DNA of the CDR3 is TGTGCCAGCAGCGTAGATGCAACAGGGGGTTGGTGGGGCTACACCTTC. Residues: CASSVDATGGWWGYTF.

This clonotype has only a few counts. The gene calls are TRBV6-5 and TRBJ1-4; D is possibly TRBD1 (6 bases). Germline-derived CDR1 and CDR2 are MNHEY and SVGAGI. CDR3 length: 13 residues. The V gene lost 8 bases and the J gene lost 3 bases, with 10 bases spanning the gap. CDR3 nucleotide sequence: TGTGCCAGCGGGGACACTTCTAATGAAAAACTGTTTTTT. Amino acid sequence: CASGDTSNEKLFF.

This rearrangement joins TRBV29-1 to TRBJ2-1; 9 positions match TRBD1. Germline V CDR1 and CDR2: SQVTM, ANQGSEA. The V and J ends lost 5 bases and 6 bases, in that order; junction bases with no gene match: 8. CDR3 length: 14 amino acids. CDR3 sequence reads: CSVQAGQGSNEQFF. CDR3 bases: TGCAGCGTTCAGGCTGGACAGGGGAGCAATGAGCAGTTCTTC.

Only a few counts were recorded for this clonotype. This rearrangement joins TRBV27 to TRBJ2-7; the match to TRBD2 covers 8 bases. Trimming removed 6 bases from V and 2 bases from J; junction bases left unmatched: 9. The length of the CDR3 is 15 residues. The germline CDR1 and CDR2 sequences are MNHEY and SMNVEV (reference sequence). The chain's CDR3 is CASRSIAGRTYEQYF. In DNA form, the CDR3 reads TGTGCCAGCAGGAGTATAGCGGGGAGAACCTACGAGCAGTACTTC.

The CDR3 nucleotides read TGCGCCAGCAGCTCCGGGACTAGCCCCTACAATGAGCAGTTCTTC. Residues: CASSSGTSPYNEQFF. The chain joins TRBV5-1 to TRBJ2-1, with 9 nucleotides matching TRBD2. Trimming removed 3 bases from V and 2 bases from J; junction bases left unmatched: 3. Germline V gene data show CDR1 as SGHRS and CDR2 as YFSETQ. The CDR3 spans 15 residues.

V and J are TRBV20-1 and TRBJ1-1, with 10 bases matching TRBD1. The germline V gene encodes CDR1 DFQATT and CDR2 SNEGSKA (reference sequence). The CDR3 is 16 residues long. After removal of 3 bases from V and 0 bases from J, the junction contained 7 bases not matched to a gene. The CDR3 DNA reads as TGCAGTGCTAGTAGGCCGGGACAGGGGATGAACACTGAAGCTTTCTTT. This translates into CSASRPGQGMNTEAFF.